These 14 T cell receptor beta chains share one sample of origin, sequenced in a study of shared clonotypes between healthy human individuals. Generated by immunoSEQ multiplex PCR, the TCRdb table keeps only in-frame clones and is missing some. The sample yields some 680,000 clones, 60% to 75% seen once. Sequenced: memory CD4+ T cells sorted from blood. As to subset: CD45RA-negative fraction. The receptors were sampled from a woman aged 25 to 45 in good health.

The V gene is TRBV7-2, the J gene TRBJ2-7; 9 bases line up with TRBD2. The V and J ends lost 5 bases and 2 bases, in that order; junction bases with no gene match: 7. Germline V lookup: CDR1 SGHTA, CDR2 FQGNSA. The CDR3 is made up of 15 amino acids. CDR3 region: CASSPQAGGPYEQYF. CDR3 in DNA: TGTGCCAGCAGCCCCCAAGCGGGAGGACCCTACGAGCAGTACTTC.

The chain links TRBV2 to TRBJ1-5, with no clear D. This CDR3 is built from 13 residues. In germline, CDR1 is SNHLY, CDR2 FYNNEI. The V and J ends lost 3 bases and 6 bases respectively, with 9 bases between them. CDR3 protein: CASSEVVSQPQHF. The CDR3 DNA reads as TGTGCCAGCAGTGAGGTGGTCAGTCAGCCCCAGCATTTT.

CDR3: CASSSPGQELHTQYF. Written as DNA, the CDR3 is TGTGCCAGCAGCTCACCGGGACAGGAACTCCATACGCAGTATTTT. V is TRBV5-4 and J is TRBJ2-3, with TRBD1 matching over 8 bases. This CDR3 has 15 amino acids. Germline V gene sequence: CDR1 SGHNT, CDR2 YYREEE (reference sequence). The junction had 10 bases not matched to a gene; V was cut back by 3 bases and J by 7 bases. The entire variable domain, with the rest obtained from reference TRBV5-4 and TRBJ2-3, is as follows: ETGVTQSPTHLIKTRGQQVTLRCSSQSGHNTVSWYQQALGQGPQFIFQYYREEENGRGNFPPRFSGLQFPNYSSELNVNALELDDSALYLCASSSPGQELHTQYFGPGTRLTVL.

The chain links TRBV2 to TRBJ1-5; D gene unclear. CDR3 length: 14 residues. In germline, CDR1 is SNHLY, CDR2 FYNNEI. Trimming removed 3 bases from V and 2 bases from J, with 8 bases in between. In DNA, the CDR3 is TGTGCCAGCAGTGAGTACAGCCGCAATCAGCCCCAGCATTTT. It is translated as CASSEYSRNQPQHF.

The rearrangement links TRBV27 to TRBJ1-2; D is unresolved. This CDR3 has 10 amino acids. The V end lost 3 bases, the J end lost 8 bases, and 4 bases lay between the germline ends. Per the germline V gene, CDR1 is MNHEY and CDR2 is SMNVEV (reference sequence). The CDR3 here is CASSFGGYTF. The CDR3 coding sequence is TGTGCCAGCAGTTTTGGGGGCTACACCTTC.

V usage is TRBV9 and J usage is TRBJ1-2; no reliable D call. Germline CDR1 SGDLS, CDR2 YYNGEE. This CDR3 is built from 18 residues. Deletions cut 0 bases from V and 0 bases from J, with 18 bases between. The CDR3 loop is CASSVGPAVNPSNYGYTF. In DNA form, the CDR3 reads TGTGCCAGCAGCGTAGGACCGGCGGTCAATCCTTCTAACTATGGCTACACCTTC.

V usage is TRBV30 and J usage is TRBJ1-5, with 12 positions matching TRBD1. V lost 5 bases to trimming and J lost 6 bases; unmatched junction nucleotides: 11. The CDR3 has 16 amino acids. In germline, CDR1 is GTSNPN, CDR2 SVGIG (reference sequence). As DNA, the CDR3 is TGTGCCTGGCATCCGGGACAGGGGGCTGGTAGTCAGCCCCAGCATTTT. Amino acid sequence: CAWHPGQGAGSQPQHF.

The V and J genes are TRBV5-1 and TRBJ2-3; 8 positions agree with TRBD2. This CDR3 is built from 16 residues. The germline CDR1 and CDR2 sequences are SGHRS and YFSETQ. V dropped 5 bases and J dropped 2; count of bases not matched to a gene: 10. CDR3 sequence (DNA): TGCGCCAGCAGTCTCTCGGGAGGGAGCTACACAGATACGCAGTATTTT. It encodes CASSLSGGSYTDTQYF.

This chain uses TRBV29-1 with TRBJ1-1, with D hard to call. The length of the CDR3 is 12 residues. V gave up 7 bases and J gave up 5 bases, with 14 bases separating them. CDR1 SQVTM and CDR2 ANQGSEA come from the germline V gene. CDR3 loop: CSGVGGGTEAFF. CDR3 DNA: TGCAGCGGTGTAGGAGGCGGGACTGAAGCTTTCTTT.

This sequence joins TRBV19 and TRBJ2-1, with 9 bases fitting TRBD1. Germline loops: CDR1 LNHDA, CDR2 SQIVND (reference sequence). CDR3 size: 15 residues. The trim removed 1 base at V and 7 bases at J, leaving 5 bases unmatched. The CDR3 region is CASSIATGGHNEQFF. The CDR3 coding sequence is TGTGCCAGTAGTATAGCTACAGGGGGCCATAATGAGCAGTTCTTC.

The table lists this clone with a few counts. The chain links TRBV4-1 to TRBJ1-1; TRBD1 is a possible D gene (6 bases). V dropped 4 bases and J dropped 3 bases, with 18 bases sitting between them. There are 16 residues in the CDR3. Germline lookup yields CDR1 MGHRA and CDR2 YSYEKL. CDR3 amino acids: CASSPGDYAVHTEAFF. The CDR3 nucleotides are TGCGCCAGCAGCCCAGGGGACTATGCAGTGCACACTGAAGCTTTCTTT.

This chain joins TRBV4-1 and TRBJ1-1; D might be TRBD1 (6 bases). Per germline, CDR1 MGHRA and CDR2 YSYEKL. V was cut by 2 bases and J by 4 bases, with 11 bases left in between. The CDR3 spans 14 residues. CDR3 residues: CASSQLGAGTEAFF. The CDR3, as DNA: TGCGCCAGCAGCCAACTGGGGGCGGGCACTGAAGCTTTCTTT.

The V gene is TRBV25-1, the J gene TRBJ2-7; 13 bases fit TRBD2. The CDR3 contains 14 residues. Germline V lookup: CDR1 MGHDK, CDR2 SYGVNS. Germline trimming cut 3 bases from V and 10 bases from J; bases unmatched to any gene: 6. This CDR3 is CASSDPRLAGGQYF. The CDR3 coding sequence is TGTGCCAGCAGTGACCCCCGACTAGCGGGAGGCCAGTACTTC.

The chain employs TRBV28 and TRBJ1-1; 10 positions agree with TRBD1. Germline V lookup: CDR1 MDHEN, CDR2 SYDVKM. The junction had 4 bases not matched to a gene; V was cut back by 3 bases and J by 0 bases. The length of the CDR3 is 16 residues. The CDR3 nucleotides are TGTGCCAGCAGTTTCTTGACAGGGGGCATGAACACTGAAGCTTTCTTT. Translating gives CASSFLTGGMNTEAFF.